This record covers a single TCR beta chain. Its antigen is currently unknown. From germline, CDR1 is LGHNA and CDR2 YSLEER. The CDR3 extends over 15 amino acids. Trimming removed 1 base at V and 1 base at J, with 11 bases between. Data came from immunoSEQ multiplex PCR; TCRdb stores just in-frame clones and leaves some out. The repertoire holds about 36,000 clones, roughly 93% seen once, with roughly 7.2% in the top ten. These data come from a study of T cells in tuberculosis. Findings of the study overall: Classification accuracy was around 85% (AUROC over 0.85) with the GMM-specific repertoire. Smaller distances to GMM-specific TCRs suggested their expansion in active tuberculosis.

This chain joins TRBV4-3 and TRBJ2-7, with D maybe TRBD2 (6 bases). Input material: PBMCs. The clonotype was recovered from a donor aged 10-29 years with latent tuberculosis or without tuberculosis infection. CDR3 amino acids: CASSQGASVSYEQYF. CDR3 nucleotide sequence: TGCGCCAGCAGCCAAGGCGCTAGCGTATCCTACGAGCAGTACTTC.